The 26 T cell receptor beta chains reported below all come from one sample, sequenced in a study of T cell responses to AZD1222 COVID-19 vaccine. Only in-frame clones appear in the TCRdb table, and some are missing; sequencing was by immunoSEQ multiplex PCR. The data hold 150,000 to 250,000 clones, with approximately 91% observed a single time. Sample: peripheral blood, taken 28 days after the second AZD1222 dose. All receptors come from an adult who received the AZD1222 COVID-19 vaccine.

The chain is built from TRBV11-2 and TRBJ2-7, with TRBD2 matching over 7 bases. Germline V gives CDR1 SGHAT, CDR2 FQNNGV. This CDR3 is 15 amino acids long. V dropped 3 bases and J dropped 1; count of bases not matched to a gene: 6. The CDR3 DNA sequence: TGTGCCAGCAGCTTGGGCAGCGGGGCTTCCTACGAGCAGTACTTC. The encoded protein is CASSLGSGASYEQYF.

The V gene is TRBV7-6, the J gene TRBJ2-1; 10 positions match TRBD2. Germline CDR1 SGHVS, CDR2 FNYEAQ. Germline trimming cut 3 bases from V and 4 bases from J; bases unmatched to any gene: 3. The CDR3 is 15 residues long. CDR3 residues: CASSFLAGVYNEQFF. In DNA form, the CDR3 reads TGTGCCAGCAGCTTCCTAGCGGGAGTTTACAATGAGCAGTTCTTC. The variable domain in full, completed from reference TRBV7-6 and TRBJ2-1, reads GAGVSQSPRYKVTKRGQDVALRCDPISGHVSLYWYRQALGQGPEFLTYFNYEAQQDKSGLPNDRFSAERPEGSISTLTIQRTEQRDSAMYRCASSFLAGVYNEQFFGPGTRLTVL.

This rearrangement joins TRBV27 to TRBJ1-2; TRBD1 matches 8 bases. V lost 3 bases, J lost 7 bases, and 13 bases stayed unmatched. The CDR3 consists of 16 residues. Germline V lookup: CDR1 MNHEY, CDR2 SMNVEV (reference sequence). CDR3 DNA: TGTGCCAGCAGTTTCGGAAGGTCGGGGACAGGAGGTGGCTACACCTTC. Translating it yields CASSFGRSGTGGGYTF.

This chain links TRBV6-5 with TRBJ1-3; D is uncertain. There are 15 residues in the CDR3. Germline V lookup: CDR1 MNHEY, CDR2 SVGAGI. Trimming removed 6 bases at V and 3 bases at J, with 15 bases between. CDR3 protein: CASRPHARIGNTIYF. The CDR3, as DNA: TGTGCCAGCAGACCCCACGCCCGAATTGGAAACACCATATATTTT.

The chain employs TRBV5-1 and TRBJ2-1; TRBD2 might be the D (6 bases). The CDR3 is made up of 13 amino acids. Germline CDR1 SGHRS, CDR2 YFSETQ. V lost 4 bases, J lost 8 bases, and 13 bases lay in between. DNA for the CDR3: TGCGCCAGCAGCCCGGGACTCCGGGATGAGCAGTTCTTC. As protein: CASSPGLRDEQFF.

The rearrangement uses TRBV2 and TRBJ1-5, with D uncertain. V was clipped by 1 base and J by 0 bases, with 7 bases between them. Germline V gene data show CDR1 as SNHLY and CDR2 as FYNNEI. The CDR3 contains 15 residues. CDR3 nucleotides: TGTGCCAGCAGTGAAGGGCGGAGTAGCAATCAGCCCCAGCATTTT. As protein: CASSEGRSSNQPQHF.

This chain connects TRBV28 to TRBJ1-6, with D maybe TRBD1 (5 bases). Deletions cut 6 bases from V and 2 bases from J, with 8 bases between. The CDR3 loop spans 14 amino acids. Germline CDR1 is MDHEN and CDR2 is SYDVKM. Here the CDR3 reads CASRGTAYNSPLHF. As DNA, the CDR3 is TGTGCCAGCAGAGGGACGGCCTATAATTCACCCCTCCACTTT.

This clone has just one count. The J gene is TRBJ2-1, the V gene TRBV19, with a tentative D call TRBD2 (6 bases). Germline loops: CDR1 LNHDA, CDR2 SQIVND (reference sequence). The CDR3 is made up of 15 amino acids. Trimming shortened V by 3 bases and J by 3 bases, and 12 bases separated the two germline ends. The CDR3 spells CASSITGELYNEQFF. The CDR3, as DNA: TGTGCCAGTAGTATCACGGGGGAGCTCTACAATGAGCAGTTCTTC.

This clone appeared once. The V and J genes are TRBV30 and TRBJ2-1; 7 bases fit TRBD2. Trimming cost V 1 base and J 4 bases; bases outside gene matches: 10. This CDR3 region has 16 residues. Germline CDR1 reads GTSNPN; CDR2 reads SVGIG (reference sequence). Written as DNA, the CDR3 is TGTGCCTGGAGTGGCCTCCTAGCGGATAAATACAATGAGCAGTTCTTC. Amino acid sequence: CAWSGLLADKYNEQFF. The full variable domain, in which reference TRBV30 and TRBJ2-1 provide the parts outside the CDR3, is SQTIHQWPATLVQPVGSPLSLECTVEGTSNPNLYWYRQAAGRGLQLLFYSVGIGQISSEVPQNLSASRPQDRQFILSSKKLLLSDSGFYLCAWSGLLADKYNEQFFGPGTRLTVL.

The chain carries TRBV6-2 or TRBV6-3 and TRBJ1-1; D might be TRBD1 (6 bases). Germline values: CDR1 MNHEY, CDR2 SVGEGT. The CDR3 runs 16 residues. Trimming cost V 6 bases and J 1 base, with 18 bases left between them. CDR3 protein: CASSPGHLDQNTEAFF. CDR3 DNA: TGTGCCAGCAGCCCGGGACACCTCGACCAGAACACTGAAGCTTTCTTT.

The chain joins TRBV6-5 to TRBJ2-7; 7 bases line up with TRBD1. Germline V CDR1 and CDR2: MNHEY, SVGAGI. This CDR3 is built from 13 residues. After removal of 6 bases from V and 3 bases from J, the junction contained 5 bases not matched to a gene. The CDR3 spells CASSWGQFYEQYF. The CDR3, as DNA: TGTGCCAGCAGCTGGGGACAGTTCTACGAGCAGTACTTC.

This chain links TRBV14 with TRBJ2-3; D call uncertain. This CDR3 contains 17 residues. The ends were cut back, 1 base at V and 1 base at J, with 15 bases in the middle. Germline V CDR1 and CDR2: SGHDN, FVKESK. The CDR3 loop reads CASSQGLTGWGTDTQYF. CDR3 nucleotide sequence: TGTGCCAGCAGCCAAGGATTGACCGGTTGGGGCACAGATACGCAGTATTTT.

This clone was seen only a few times. The rearrangement uses TRBV18 and TRBJ1-2; a weak D match, TRBD1 (6 bases). The CDR3 covers 13 residues. V gave up 4 bases and J gave up 3 bases, with 9 bases separating them. Germline V gene sequence: CDR1 KGHSH, CDR2 LQKENI. CDR3 in amino acids: CASSLQGDYGYTF. CDR3 sequence (DNA): TGTGCCAGCTCACTACAGGGTGACTATGGCTACACCTTC. Drawing the rest from reference TRBV18 and TRBJ1-2, the complete variable domain is NAGVMQNPRHLVRRRGQEARLRCSPMKGHSHVYWYRQLPEEGLKFMVYLQKENIIDESGMPKERFSAEFPKEGPSILRIQQVVRGDSAAYFCASSLQGDYGYTFGSGTRLTVV.

The genes are TRBV3-1 (or the pseudogene TRBV3-2) and TRBJ1-5, with 8 bases identical to TRBD1. Trimming removed 0 bases from V and 6 bases from J; junction bases left unmatched: 4. Per the germline V gene, CDR1 is LGHDT and CDR2 is YNNKEL (reference sequence). CDR3 length: 15 residues. The CDR3 is CASSQDTGTGQPQHF. CDR3 DNA sequence: TGTGCCAGCAGCCAAGATACGGGGACAGGTCAGCCCCAGCATTTT.

With regard to this clone: The same CDR3 also results from other DNA sequences found in this sample. The V gene is TRBV18, the J gene TRBJ2-1; D unresolved. CDR1 KGHSH and CDR2 LQKENI come from the germline V gene. The ends were cut back, 2 bases at V and 0 bases at J, with 2 bases in the middle. This CDR3 spans 13 amino acids. The DNA of the CDR3 is TGTGCCAGCTCACCAAGCTCCTACAATGAGCAGTTCTTC. This encodes CASSPSSYNEQFF.

This chain uses TRBV28 with TRBJ2-7; a weak D match, TRBD2 (5 bases). The CDR3 sequence is 15 residues long. V lost 8 bases and J lost 3, with 20 bases in between. Germline V gene sequence: CDR1 MDHEN, CDR2 SYDVKM. DNA for the CDR3: TGTGCCAGCCGCGAGACGGACGCCGGGGTCTACGAGCAGTACTTC. Translated: CASRETDAGVYEQYF.

J is TRBJ2-5 and V is TRBV6-4; 8 bases align to TRBD2. Germline CDR1 and CDR2: MRHNA and SNTAGT. Trimming took 5 bases from V and 2 from J; bases not matched to a gene: 7. The CDR3 length is 15 residues. CDR3 amino acids: CASSPTSARQETQYF. The CDR3 DNA sequence: TGTGCCAGCAGTCCGACTAGCGCGCGTCAAGAGACCCAGTACTTC.

The V gene is TRBV11-2, the J gene TRBJ1-6, with 7 positions matching TRBD1. CDR1 is SGHAT, CDR2 FQNNGV, per germline. The CDR3 sequence is 19 residues long. J was trimmed by 7 bases and V by 6 bases; bases with no gene match: 21. The CDR3 sequence is CASSHTRRGQLPLNSPLHF. The CDR3 DNA reads TGTGCCAGCAGTCATACCCGCCGGGGACAGTTACCTTTAAATTCACCCCTCCACTTT.

In its sample, this clone was seen a few times. J is TRBJ2-1 and V is TRBV3-1 (or the pseudogene TRBV3-2), with 14 bases fitting TRBD2. The CDR3 consists of 13 residues. V was clipped by 5 bases and J by 10 bases; unmatched bases: 1. Germline CDR1 and CDR2: LGHDT and YNNKEL (reference sequence). CDR3: CASSRTSGREQFF. The CDR3 bases are TGTGCCAGCAGCAGGACTAGCGGGAGGGAGCAGTTCTTC.

This clone was detected only a few times. V usage is TRBV12-3 or TRBV12-4 and J usage is TRBJ2-2; D uncertain. The CDR3 is 12 residues long. Between the trimmed V and J ends, which lost 4 bases and 4 bases, there was a span of 4 bases. The CDR3 is CASSSRTGELFF. Here the CDR3 DNA reads TGTGCCAGCAGTTCACGCACCGGGGAGCTGTTTTTT.

The chain joins TRBV27 to TRBJ2-1; 8 nucleotides align to TRBD1. This CDR3 spans 17 amino acids. Germline V CDR1 and CDR2: MNHEY, SMNVEV (reference sequence). The trim removed 4 bases at V and 0 bases at J, leaving 8 bases unmatched. CDR3 residues: CASSSGQGRFSYNEQFF. Here the CDR3 DNA reads TGTGCCAGCAGTTCTGGACAGGGCAGATTCTCCTACAATGAGCAGTTCTTC.

The genes are TRBV14 and TRBJ2-7, with 11 bases fitting TRBD2. The junction had 3 bases not matched to a gene; V was cut back by 1 base and J by 4 bases. This CDR3 region has 15 residues. CDR1 and CDR2 (germline): SGHDN, FVKESK. The CDR3 nucleotides read TGTGCCAGCAGCCAAGGACTAGCGGGGTCTTACGAGCAGTACTTC. Protein sequence: CASSQGLAGSYEQYF.

The sample holds a few counts of this clone. The chain links TRBV9 to TRBJ2-1; 9 nucleotides match TRBD2. The CDR3 totals 14 residues. Losses at the gene ends were 3 bases for V and 3 bases for J; bases not matched to a gene: 1. Per germline, CDR1 SGDLS and CDR2 YYNGEE. Here the CDR3 DNA reads TGTGCCAGCAGCGGGACTAGCGTCTACAATGAGCAGTTCTTC. Translation: CASSGTSVYNEQFF. Together with reference TRBV9 and TRBJ2-1, the CDR3 gives the full variable domain: DSGVTQTPKHLITATGQRVTLRCSPRSGDLSVYWYQQSLDQGLQFLIQYYNGEERAKGNILERFSAQQFPDLHSELNLSSLELGDSALYFCASSGTSVYNEQFFGPGTRLTVL.

The V gene is TRBV11-2, the J gene TRBJ1-1; tentatively, D is TRBD1 (6 bases). Trimming shortened V by 3 bases and J by 2 bases, and 7 bases separated the two germline ends. There are 13 residues in the CDR3. Germline assignment: CDR1 SGHAT and CDR2 FQNNGV. The CDR3 region has the DNA TGTGCCAGCAGCTTCAGGGGAAACACTGAAGCTTTCTTT. Protein: CASSFRGNTEAFF. The full variable domain, with the rest looked up from reference TRBV11-2 and TRBJ1-1, is EAGVAQSPRYKIIEKRQSVAFWCNPISGHATLYWYQQILGQGPKLLIQFQNNGVVDDSQLPKDRFSAERLKGVDSTLKIQPAKLEDSAVYLCASSFRGNTEAFFGQGTRLTVV.

Comment on this clone: The identical CDR3 is also encoded by other nucleotide sequences in the sample. The rearrangement links TRBV5-1 to TRBJ1-1, with a weak D call TRBD1 (6 bases). The germline V gene has CDR1 SGHRS and CDR2 YFSETQ. The CDR3 extends over 14 amino acids. Trimming took off 5 bases at V and 1 base at J, with 12 bases between the two ends. The CDR3 sequence is CASSLGTTNTEAFF. DNA of the CDR3: TGCGCCAGCAGTCTCGGGACAACGAACACTGAAGCTTTCTTT.

This sequence joins TRBV6-5 and TRBJ2-4; D is ambiguous. Trimming took off 3 bases at V and 0 bases at J, with 9 bases between the two ends. The CDR3 runs 15 residues. Looked up from germline, CDR1 is MNHEY and CDR2 is SVGAGI. The CDR3 is CASSYSAPAKNIQYF. CDR3 nucleotides: TGTGCCAGCAGTTATTCCGCCCCAGCCAAAAACATTCAGTACTTC.